This entry lists 10 T cell receptor beta chains sequenced from one sample in a study of shared T cell receptors in the human thymus (dated by TCRdb to the early 2020s). The library came from the immunoSEQ multiplex PCR assay. TCRdb took over this immuneACCESS table, retaining in-frame rearrangements with V and J assigned. Such tables are incomplete; in checked studies, under half of the missing clones stem from an unresolved V gene, and the remainder is unexplained. The sample profile shows hundreds of thousands of clones; 88% of them were found once. The ten largest clones add up to about 0.01% of the sample. This sample also belongs to another study, concerning human thymus T cells.

The sequenced sample consisted of thymocytes. The receptor source for this set is a boy under two years old with a congenital heart defect. Donor details come from another sample of the same person, matched by shared clones.

The CDR3 nucleotides are TGCGCCAGCAGTGAGTCTGGGGCAGGGGCGTGCGAGCAGTACTTC. Its translation is CASSESGAGACEQYF. The chain joins TRBV10-1 to TRBJ2-7, with D possibly being TRBD1 (6 bases). The V end lost 0 bases, the J end lost 6 bases, and 15 bases lay between the germline ends. The CDR3 loop spans 15 amino acids. Germline assignment: CDR1 WNHNN and CDR2 SYGVQD (reference sequence).

This chain uses TRBV29-1 with TRBJ2-6; 9 positions match TRBD1. V gave up 4 bases and J gave up 0 bases; unmatched junction bases: 7. CDR3 size: 17 residues. The germline V gene has CDR1 SQVTM and CDR2 ANQGSEA. The CDR3 DNA sequence: TGCAGCGTTGTCGAGACAGGGGGATACTCTGGGGCCAACGTCCTGACTTTC. Protein: CSVVETGGYSGANVLTF.

V and J are TRBV10-1 and TRBJ1-5, with TRBD1 matching 8 bases. This CDR3 spans 15 amino acids. The germline V gene has CDR1 WNHNN and CDR2 SYGVQD (reference sequence). J lost 6 bases, V lost 3 bases, and 7 bases had no gene match. For the CDR3, the DNA is TGCGCCAGCAGTGATGGACAGGGTGGAGGTCAGCCCCAGCATTTT. It is translated as CASSDGQGGGQPQHF.

In its sample, this clone was seen a few times. The chain joins TRBV5-8 to TRBJ1-5; TRBD1 is a possible D gene (5 bases). Trimming cost V 1 base and J 4 bases, with 6 bases left between them. This CDR3 has 13 amino acids. In germline, CDR1 is SGHTS, CDR2 YDEGEE. CDR3 sequence (DNA): TGTGCCAGCAGCTTGCGGGGGAATCAGCCCCAGCATTTT. Translated, it gives CASSLRGNQPQHF.

The chain couples TRBV7-2 to TRBJ2-7; 10 bases are shared with TRBD2. Germline trimming cut 5 bases from V and 0 bases from J; bases unmatched to any gene: 7. This CDR3 is 16 amino acids long. Germline CDR1 reads SGHTA; CDR2 reads FQGNSA. As DNA, the CDR3 is TGTGCCAGCAGCCCGAGGGGACTAGCGAGCTCCTACGAGCAGTACTTC. It codes for CASSPRGLASSYEQYF.

The genes are TRBV5-4 and TRBJ2-2; 8 bases line up with TRBD1. The CDR3 loop spans 14 amino acids. Germline V CDR1 and CDR2: SGHNT, YYREEE (reference sequence). Trimming removed 0 bases from V and 6 bases from J; junction bases left unmatched: 1. The CDR3 DNA follows: TGTGCCAGCAGCTTGGGGACAGGGTCCGGGGAGCTGTTTTTT. Amino acid sequence: CASSLGTGSGELFF.

The chain links TRBV19 to TRBJ2-2; D gene uncertain. CDR3 length: 15 amino acids. Germline-derived CDR1 and CDR2 are LNHDA and SQIVND (reference sequence). Trimming took off 7 bases at V and 5 bases at J, with 17 bases between the two ends. DNA of the CDR3: TGTGCCAGTACCTCCGGTCTAGATCTGACCGGGGAGCTGTTTTTT. Its protein is CASTSGLDLTGELFF.

CDR3 sequence (DNA): TGTGCCAGAAGCATCCTGACAGGGAGGTTTAATAGCAATCAGCCCCAGCATTTT. Translation gives CARSILTGRFNSNQPQHF. The J gene is TRBJ1-5, the V gene TRBV5-3, with 7 bases fitting TRBD1. TRBV5-3 is labeled an ORF, and its function is uncertain. The CDR3 spans 18 residues. V gave up 4 bases and J gave up 0 bases; unmatched junction bases: 13.

The CDR3 here is CASSVDSGTGNYEQYF. The CDR3 coding sequence is TGTGCCAGCAGCGTAGACTCCGGGACAGGAAACTACGAGCAGTACTTC. The rearrangement joins TRBV9 to TRBJ2-7; the match to TRBD1 covers 8 bases. This CDR3 region has 16 residues. Trimming at V came to 0 bases and at J to 3 bases, leaving 8 bases not matched to a gene. Germline CDR1 SGDLS, CDR2 YYNGEE.

The CDR3 DNA follows: TGTGCTAGTGGTTTGACCCTGGGGCAGGGGGTCCACGAGCAGTACTTC. Encoded protein: CASGLTLGQGVHEQYF. The chain joins TRBV12-5 to TRBJ2-7; 7 bases are a match to TRBD1. The germline CDR1 and CDR2 sequences are LGHNT and FRNRAP. The CDR3 contains 16 residues. After removal of 2 bases from V and 5 bases from J, the junction contained 12 bases not matched to a gene.